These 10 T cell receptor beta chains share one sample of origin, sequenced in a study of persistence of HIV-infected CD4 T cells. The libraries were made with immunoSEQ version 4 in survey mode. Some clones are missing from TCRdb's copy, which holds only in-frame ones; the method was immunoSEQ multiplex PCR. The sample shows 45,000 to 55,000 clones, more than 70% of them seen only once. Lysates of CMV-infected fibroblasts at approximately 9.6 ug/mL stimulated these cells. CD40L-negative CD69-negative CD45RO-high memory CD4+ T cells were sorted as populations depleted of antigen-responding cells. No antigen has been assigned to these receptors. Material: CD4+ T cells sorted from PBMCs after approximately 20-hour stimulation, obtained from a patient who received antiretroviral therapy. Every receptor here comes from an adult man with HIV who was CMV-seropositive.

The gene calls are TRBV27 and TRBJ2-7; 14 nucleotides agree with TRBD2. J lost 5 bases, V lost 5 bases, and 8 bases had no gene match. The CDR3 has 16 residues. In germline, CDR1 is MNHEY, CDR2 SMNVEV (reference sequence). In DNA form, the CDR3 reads TGTGCCAGCAGTCCTTCCGGACTAGCGGGAGGTCACGAGCAGTACTTC. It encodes CASSPSGLAGGHEQYF.

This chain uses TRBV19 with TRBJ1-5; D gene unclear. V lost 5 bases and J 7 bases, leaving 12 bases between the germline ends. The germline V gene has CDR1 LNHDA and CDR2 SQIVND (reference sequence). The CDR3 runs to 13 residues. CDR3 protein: CASSDYRAQPQHF. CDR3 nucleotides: TGTGCCAGTAGTGACTATAGAGCGCAGCCCCAGCATTTT.

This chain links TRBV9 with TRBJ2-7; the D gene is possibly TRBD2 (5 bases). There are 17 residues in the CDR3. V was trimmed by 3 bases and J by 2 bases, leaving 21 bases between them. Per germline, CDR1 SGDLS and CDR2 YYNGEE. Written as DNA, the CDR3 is TGTGCCAGCAGCGCCCGAAGTTACCGACCCGGGACCTACGAGCAGTACTTC. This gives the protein CASSARSYRPGTYEQYF.

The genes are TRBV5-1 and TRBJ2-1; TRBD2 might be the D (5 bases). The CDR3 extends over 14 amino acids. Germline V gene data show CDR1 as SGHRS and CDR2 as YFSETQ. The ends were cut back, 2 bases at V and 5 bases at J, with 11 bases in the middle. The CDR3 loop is CASSLFREHNEQFF. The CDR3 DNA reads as TGCGCCAGCAGCTTATTCCGGGAACACAATGAGCAGTTCTTC.

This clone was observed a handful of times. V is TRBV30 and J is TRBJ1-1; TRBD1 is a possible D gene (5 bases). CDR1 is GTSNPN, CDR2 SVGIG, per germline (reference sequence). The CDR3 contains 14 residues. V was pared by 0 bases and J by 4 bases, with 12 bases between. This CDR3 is CAWSVPGGSTEAFF. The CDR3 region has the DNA TGTGCCTGGAGTGTACCCGGGGGTAGCACTGAAGCTTTCTTT.

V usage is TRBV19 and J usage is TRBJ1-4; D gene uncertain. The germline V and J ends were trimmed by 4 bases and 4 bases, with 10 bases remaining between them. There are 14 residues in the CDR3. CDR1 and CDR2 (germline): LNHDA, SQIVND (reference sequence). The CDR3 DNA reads TGTGCCAGTAGTAATCGGCAGATTAATGAAAAACTGTTTTTT. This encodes CASSNRQINEKLFF.

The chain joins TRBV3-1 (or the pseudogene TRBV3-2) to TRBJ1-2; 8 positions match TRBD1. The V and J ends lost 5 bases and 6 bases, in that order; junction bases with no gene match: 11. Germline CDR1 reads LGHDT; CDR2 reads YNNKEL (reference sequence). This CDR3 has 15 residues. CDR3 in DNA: TGTGCCAGCAGCATCCTGACAGGGGAAGTTAATGGCTACACCTTC. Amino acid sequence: CASSILTGEVNGYTF.

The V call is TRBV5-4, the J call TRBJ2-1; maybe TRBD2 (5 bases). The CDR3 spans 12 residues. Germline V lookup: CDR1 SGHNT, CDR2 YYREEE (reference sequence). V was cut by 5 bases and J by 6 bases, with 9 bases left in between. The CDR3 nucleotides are TGTGCCAGCAGTCTTGCGGGCAATGAGCAGTTCTTC. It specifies CASSLAGNEQFF.

This CDR3 is CASSYGQGAPGEQYF. The CDR3 region has the DNA TGTGCCAGCAGCTATGGACAGGGGGCACCAGGTGAGCAGTACTTC. The rearrangement joins TRBV7-9 to TRBJ2-7; 11 positions agree with TRBD1. Germline CDR1 is SEHNR and CDR2 is FQNEAQ (reference sequence). J lost 7 bases, V lost 4 bases, and 9 bases had no gene match. The CDR3 sequence is 15 residues long.

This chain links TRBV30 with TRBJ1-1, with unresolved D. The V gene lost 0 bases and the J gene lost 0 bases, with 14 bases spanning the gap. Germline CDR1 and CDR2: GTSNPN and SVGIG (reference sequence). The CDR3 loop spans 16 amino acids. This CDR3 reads CAWSVGIFLMNTEAFF. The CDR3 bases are TGTGCCTGGAGTGTAGGGATATTTTTGATGAACACTGAAGCTTTCTTT.